The rows below give T cell receptor beta chains drawn from one sample of a study of early T cells in non-severe SARS-CoV-2 infection. Each CDR3 protein is one row after TCRdb ran MiXCR on the 5' RACE reads. The table records about 98,000 distinct CDR3 sequences, approximately 11% of them present only once. The material sequenced was whole blood. The receptor source for this set is an adult who was a healthcare worker with PCR-confirmed SARS-CoV-2 infection or an uninfected control (not recorded which). Both conserved end residues are part of each CDR3. The order of the fields is CDR3 protein, CDR3 DNA, V gene, J gene, clone size, D gene. A D gene is named only where the DNA matches it firmly. Expanded clones are given a class, and other clones once, few, many or no size at all.

CASSSLGRTDYGYTF	TGTGCCAGCAGCTCCCTAGGGCGGACTGACTATGGCTACACCTTC	TRBV7-3	TRBJ1-2	many	NA
CASSPPGGTSKSYEQYF	TGTGCCAGCTCACCACCAGGAGGGACTAGTAAGTCCTACGAGCAGTACTTC	TRBV18	TRBJ2-7	many	TRBD2
CASSSRESSYEQYF	TGTGCCAGCAGCTCACGAGAGAGCTCCTACGAGCAGTACTTC	TRBV3-1	TRBJ2-7	many	NA
CSARKQGYGYTF	TGCAGTGCTAGAAAACAGGGGTATGGCTACACCTTC	TRBV20-1	TRBJ1-2	NA	TRBD1
CASSPTGGPETQYF	TGTGCCAGCAGCCCCACTGGGGGGCCCGAGACCCAGTACTTC	TRBV3-1	TRBJ2-5	many	NA
CASSPTQGGNSYKQYF	TGCGCCAGCAGCCCCACTCAGGGGGGGAACTCCTACAAGCAGTACTTC	TRBV4-1	TRBJ2-7	NA	NA
CASSLEQGAGPLHF	TGTGCCAGCAGCTTAGAACAGGGTGCCGGACCCCTCCACTTT	TRBV7-8	TRBJ1-6	NA	NA
CASSLTAGELSPLHF	TGTGCCAGCAGCTTAACTGCAGGGGAACTTTCACCCCTCCACTTT	TRBV7-3	TRBJ1-6	few	NA
CSVRSSGNLNEQFF	TGCAGCGTTCGTTCTAGCGGGAATCTGAATGAGCAGTTCTTC	TRBV29-1	TRBJ2-1	NA	TRBD2
CASSQGDNYEQYF	TGCGCCAGCAGCCAGGGGGACAACTACGAGCAGTACTTC	TRBV5-1	TRBJ2-7	NA	TRBD1
CASSPSGLAGDEDTQYF	TGTGCCAGCAGCCCGTCGGGGCTAGCGGGAGATGAAGATACGCAGTATTTT	TRBV4-2	TRBJ2-3	many	TRBD2
CASSIVNNYEQYF	TGTGCCAGTAGTATAGTGAACAACTACGAGCAGTACTTC	TRBV19	TRBJ2-7	many	NA
CASSLVPRNTDTQYF	TGTGCCAGCAGCTTAGTACCGAGGAACACAGATACGCAGTATTTT	TRBV11-2	TRBJ2-3	many	NA
CASSLRQGMNTEAFF	TGTGCCAGCAGTCTCCGACAGGGGATGAACACTGAAGCTTTCTTT	TRBV12-3/TRBV12-4	TRBJ1-1	many	TRBD1
CASMRDTVWGYTF	TGTGCCAGCATGAGGGACACCGTATGGGGCTACACCTTC	TRBV2	TRBJ1-2	few	NA
CASSQDPVPFSRLAKNIQYF	TGCGCCAGCAGCCAAGATCCTGTTCCGTTTTCGAGGCTAGCCAAAAACATTCAGTACTTC	TRBV4-1	TRBJ2-4	NA	NA
CASSPPAGQGGSPLHF	TGTGCCAGCTCACCTCCGGCAGGACAGGGCGGGTCACCCCTCCACTTT	TRBV18	TRBJ1-6	many	TRBD1
CASSFQGTARNQPQHF	TGTGCCAGCAGTTTCCAAGGGACAGCCAGAAATCAGCCCCAGCATTTT	TRBV12-3/TRBV12-4	TRBJ1-5	NA	TRBD1
CSARGGNTEAFF	TGCAGTGCTAGAGGAGGGAACACTGAAGCTTTCTTT	TRBV20-1	TRBJ1-1	many	NA
CSVEDQGGGSNEQFF	TGCAGCGTTGAAGATCAAGGGGGCGGTAGTAATGAGCAGTTCTTC	TRBV29-1	TRBJ2-1	few	TRBD1
CASSLVVENMNTEAFF	TGTGCCAGCAGCTTAGTGGTGGAGAACATGAACACTGAAGCTTTCTTT	TRBV7-6	TRBJ1-1	many	NA
CASSLGTGGGNSPLHF	TGTGCCAGCTCACTCGGGACAGGGGGCGGTAATTCACCCCTCCACTTT	TRBV18	TRBJ1-6	many	TRBD1
CASSLFHRSSYNEQFF	TGCGCCAGCAGCTTATTCCACAGGTCATCCTACAATGAGCAGTTCTTC	TRBV7-8	TRBJ2-1	NA	NA
CASSEGGAIRADTQYF	TGTGCCAGCAGCGAAGGGGGGGCGATTAGGGCAGATACGCAGTATTTT	TRBV7-6	TRBJ2-3	NA	NA
CASSPGVGAFF	TGTGCCAGCAGCCCCGGTGTTGGAGCTTTCTTT	TRBV28	TRBJ1-1	NA	NA
CASSAGGADGYTF	TGCGCCAGCAGCGCAGGGGGCGCGGATGGCTACACCTTC	TRBV5-1	TRBJ1-2	NA	TRBD1
CASSFGQGNYGYTF	TGTGCCAGCAGTTTCGGACAGGGTAACTATGGCTACACCTTC	TRBV28	TRBJ1-2	many	TRBD1
CASSSNLDPRGTEAFF	TGTGCCAGTAGTTCTAACCTGGACCCCCGGGGGACTGAAGCTTTCTTT	TRBV19	TRBJ1-1	few	NA
CASSQGTLYEQYF	TGTGCCAGCAGCCAAGGGACCCTCTACGAGCAGTACTTC	TRBV3-1	TRBJ2-7	few	NA
CASSLVRGSRYF	TGTGCCAGCAGCTTAGTACGGGGGAGTAGGTACTTC	TRBV7-2	TRBJ2-4	NA	NA
CASSLVRSTDTQYF	TGTGCCAGCAGCTTAGTTCGGAGCACAGATACGCAGTATTTT	TRBV7-3	TRBJ2-3	few	NA
CASSLFGHTQGDTQYF	TGTGCCAGCAGCTTGTTCGGGCACACACAGGGAGATACGCAGTATTTT	TRBV5-4	TRBJ2-3	NA	NA
CASSVAGGRGTEAFF	TGTGCCAGCAGCGTAGCTGGGGGAAGAGGCACTGAAGCTTTCTTT	TRBV9	TRBJ1-1	many	NA
CALGRELVNEQFF	TGTGCCCTGGGTCGGGAGCTGGTAAATGAGCAGTTCTTC	TRBV30	TRBJ2-1	NA	NA
CASSLAGGHPYNEQFF	TGTGCCAGCAGCTTGGCCGGCGGGCACCCCTACAATGAGCAGTTCTTC	TRBV5-4	TRBJ2-1	many	NA
CASSLTGHLLYEQYF	TGTGCCAGCAGCTTGACGGGACACCTTCTCTACGAGCAGTACTTC	TRBV5-6	TRBJ2-7	few	NA
CSANPPLAGATDTQYF	TGCAGTGCTAATCCGCCTTTAGCGGGAGCAACAGATACGCAGTATTTT	TRBV20-1	TRBJ2-3	many	TRBD2
CASSPQPDSPLHF	TGTGCCAGCAGCCCCCAGCCCGATTCACCCCTCCACTTT	TRBV14	TRBJ1-6	NA	NA
CASSLGLAAPHEQFF	TGTGCCAGCAGCTTGGGACTAGCGGCCCCACATGAGCAGTTCTTC	TRBV7-3	TRBJ2-1	many	TRBD2
CASSQSGTDVLGF	TGTGCCAGCAGCCAAAGTGGGACCGACGTCCTGGGCTTC	TRBV3-1	TRBJ2-7	many	NA
CSAYLGERGSYEQYF	TGCAGTGCCTACCTCGGGGAACGGGGCTCCTACGAGCAGTACTTC	TRBV20-1	TRBJ2-7	many	NA